This T cell receptor (beta chain) was captured in a study of regulatory T cells in long-lasting Graves disease. Study in general: Over 5 years of antithyroid drugs with positive TSH receptor antibodies was taken to mean persistent Graves' disease.

This clonotype occurred a few times. Its antigen is currently unknown. In building TCR beta libraries, iRepertoire HTBI primers were used together with Arm-PCR of CDR3 regions. Using its own MiXCR run on the multiplex PCR reads, TCRdb lists one record per CDR3 protein. The sample comprises 400,000 to 500,000 distinct CDR3 sequences, over 20% of which are singletons, and 13% to 15% rests with the top ten. Time point specified: persistent/refractory GD, antithyroid drugs over 5 years with positive TRAb. PBMC RNA served as the TCR library source. The CDR3 totals 15 residues. V lost 3 bases and J 0 bases, leaving 11 bases between the germline ends. From germline, CDR1 is SEHNR and CDR2 FQNEAQ (reference sequence). Broader study findings: Persistent Graves' cases showed lower TCR diversity than newly diagnosed cases.

The V gene is TRBV7-9, the J gene TRBJ2-5; TRBD2 is a possible D gene (6 bases). The sequencing used peripheral blood mononuclear cells (PBMCs), collected when the disease was refractory, from a patient treated with antithyroid drugs. The sequence was obtained from a female donor with Graves disease. As DNA, the CDR3 is TGTGCCAGCAGCTTGACAGCGGGCGACCAAGAGACCCAGTACTTC. It encodes CASSLTAGDQETQYF.